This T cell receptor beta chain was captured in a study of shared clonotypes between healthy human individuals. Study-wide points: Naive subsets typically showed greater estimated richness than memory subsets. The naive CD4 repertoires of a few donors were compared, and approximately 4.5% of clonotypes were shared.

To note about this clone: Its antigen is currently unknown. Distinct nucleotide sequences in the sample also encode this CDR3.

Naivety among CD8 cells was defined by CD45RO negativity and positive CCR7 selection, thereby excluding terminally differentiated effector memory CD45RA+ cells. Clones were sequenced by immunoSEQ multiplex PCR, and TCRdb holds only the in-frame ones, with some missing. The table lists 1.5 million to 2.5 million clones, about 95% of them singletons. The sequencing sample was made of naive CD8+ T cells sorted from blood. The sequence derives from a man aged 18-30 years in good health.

The CDR3 DNA reads as TGTGCCAGCAGTTTACCCGGTTACAATGAGCAGTTCTTC. This gives the protein CASSLPGYNEQFF. The chain uses TRBV27 and TRBJ2-1; D unresolved. The CDR3 is made up of 13 amino acids. V was shortened by 2 bases and J by 4 bases, with 6 bases between the two germline ends. From germline, CDR1 is MNHEY and CDR2 SMNVEV (reference sequence).